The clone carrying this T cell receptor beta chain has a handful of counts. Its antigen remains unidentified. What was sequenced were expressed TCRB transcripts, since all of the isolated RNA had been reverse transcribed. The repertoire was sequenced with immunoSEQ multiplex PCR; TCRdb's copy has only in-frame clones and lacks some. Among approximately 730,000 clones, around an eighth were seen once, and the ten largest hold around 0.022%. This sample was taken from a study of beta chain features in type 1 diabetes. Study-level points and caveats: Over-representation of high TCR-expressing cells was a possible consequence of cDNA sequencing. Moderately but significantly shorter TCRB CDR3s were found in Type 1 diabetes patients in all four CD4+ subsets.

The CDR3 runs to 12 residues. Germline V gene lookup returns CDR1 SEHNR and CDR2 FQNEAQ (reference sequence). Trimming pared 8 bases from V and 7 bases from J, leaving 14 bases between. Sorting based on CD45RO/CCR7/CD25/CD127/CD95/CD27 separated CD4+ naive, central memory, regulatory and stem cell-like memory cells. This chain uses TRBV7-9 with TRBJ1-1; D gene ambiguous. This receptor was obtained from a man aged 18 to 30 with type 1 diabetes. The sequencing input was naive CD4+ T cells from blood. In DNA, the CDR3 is TGTGCCAGCGGGTTAATAGGGTATGAAGCTTTCTTT. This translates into CASGLIGYEAFF.